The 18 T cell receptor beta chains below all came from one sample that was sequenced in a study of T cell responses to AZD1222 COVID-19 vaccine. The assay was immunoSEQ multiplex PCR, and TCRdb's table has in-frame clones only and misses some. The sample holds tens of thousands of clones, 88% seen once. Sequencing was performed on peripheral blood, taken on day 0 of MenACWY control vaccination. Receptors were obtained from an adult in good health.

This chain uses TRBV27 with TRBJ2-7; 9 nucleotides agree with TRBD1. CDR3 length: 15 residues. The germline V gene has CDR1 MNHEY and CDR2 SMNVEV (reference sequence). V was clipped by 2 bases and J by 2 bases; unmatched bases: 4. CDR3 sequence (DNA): TGTGCCAGCAGTTTAGTCGGGACAGGGCCCTACGAGCAGTACTTC. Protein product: CASSLVGTGPYEQYF.

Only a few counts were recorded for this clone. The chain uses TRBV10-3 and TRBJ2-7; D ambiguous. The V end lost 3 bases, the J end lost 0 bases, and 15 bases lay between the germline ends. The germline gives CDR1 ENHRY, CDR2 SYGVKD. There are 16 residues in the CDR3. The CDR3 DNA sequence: TGTGCCATCAGTGAAAGTGCAGGACGGAGCTCCTACGAGCAGTACTTC. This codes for CAISESAGRSSYEQYF.

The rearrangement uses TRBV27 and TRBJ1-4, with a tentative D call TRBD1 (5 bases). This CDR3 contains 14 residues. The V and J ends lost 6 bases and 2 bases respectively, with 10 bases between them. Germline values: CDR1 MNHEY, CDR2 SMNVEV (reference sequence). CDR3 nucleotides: TGTGCCAGCAGCCTGTGGGGCACTAATGAAAAACTGTTTTTT. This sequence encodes CASSLWGTNEKLFF.

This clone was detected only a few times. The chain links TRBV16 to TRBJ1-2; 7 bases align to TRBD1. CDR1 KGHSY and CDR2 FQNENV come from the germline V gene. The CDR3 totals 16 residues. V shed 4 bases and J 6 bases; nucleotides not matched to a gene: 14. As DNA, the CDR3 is TGTGCCAGCAGCCTAGGTCATACAGGGGAAAGGAATGGCTACACCTTC. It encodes CASSLGHTGERNGYTF.

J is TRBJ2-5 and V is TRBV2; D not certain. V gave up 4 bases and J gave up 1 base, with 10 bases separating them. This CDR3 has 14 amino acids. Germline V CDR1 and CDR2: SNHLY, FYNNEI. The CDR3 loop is CASSVGQVQETQYF. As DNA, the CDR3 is TGTGCCAGCAGTGTCGGCCAGGTCCAAGAGACCCAGTACTTC.

In DNA form, the CDR3 reads TGTGCCAGCAGCTTAGCAGGATTACAAGAGACCCAGTACTTC. It yields the protein CASSLAGLQETQYF. The rearrangement links TRBV7-9 to TRBJ2-5; D call uncertain. The V gene's germline CDR1 is SEHNR and CDR2 FQNEAQ (reference sequence). Trimming left V 0 bases short and J 2 bases short, with 7 bases between. This CDR3 has 14 residues.

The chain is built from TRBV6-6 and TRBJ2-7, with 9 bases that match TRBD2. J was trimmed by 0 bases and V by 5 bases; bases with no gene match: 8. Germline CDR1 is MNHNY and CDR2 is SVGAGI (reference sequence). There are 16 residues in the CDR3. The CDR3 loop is CASSRLTSGGSYEQYF. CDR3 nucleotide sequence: TGTGCCAGCAGTCGATTGACTAGCGGAGGCTCCTACGAGCAGTACTTC.

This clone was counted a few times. CDR3 region: CASTWGETQYF. CDR3 bases: TGTGCCAGCACCTGGGGGGAGACCCAGTACTTC. The chain carries TRBV3-1 (or the pseudogene TRBV3-2) and TRBJ2-5; D may match TRBD1 or TRBD2 (5 bases each). V dropped 7 bases and J dropped 5 bases, with 8 bases sitting between them. The V gene's germline CDR1 is LGHDT and CDR2 YNNKEL (reference sequence). The CDR3 contains 11 residues.

CDR3 nucleotides: TGTGCCAGCAGCGGGTCCTCTAACTATGGCTACACCTTC. Encoded protein: CASSGSSNYGYTF. The V gene is TRBV7-9, the J gene TRBJ1-2; D unclear. The CDR3 length is 13 residues. V was shortened by 5 bases and J by 0 bases, with 7 bases between the two germline ends. Germline V lookup: CDR1 SEHNR, CDR2 FQNEAQ (reference sequence).

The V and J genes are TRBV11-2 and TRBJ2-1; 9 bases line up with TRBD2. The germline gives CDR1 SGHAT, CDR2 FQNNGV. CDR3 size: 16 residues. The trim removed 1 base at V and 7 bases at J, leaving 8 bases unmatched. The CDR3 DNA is TGTGCCAGCAGCTTAGGCGGAGCGGGAGGTCGTAATGAGCAGTTCTTC. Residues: CASSLGGAGGRNEQFF. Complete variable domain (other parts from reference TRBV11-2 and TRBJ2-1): EAGVAQSPRYKIIEKRQSVAFWCNPISGHATLYWYQQILGQGPKLLIQFQNNGVVDDSQLPKDRFSAERLKGVDSTLKIQPAKLEDSAVYLCASSLGGAGGRNEQFFGPGTRLTVL.

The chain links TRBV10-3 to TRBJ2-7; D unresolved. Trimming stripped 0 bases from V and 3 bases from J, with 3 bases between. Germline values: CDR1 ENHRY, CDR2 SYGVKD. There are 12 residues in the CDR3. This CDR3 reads CAISESGYEQYF. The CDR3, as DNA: TGTGCCATCAGTGAGTCGGGCTACGAGCAGTACTTC.

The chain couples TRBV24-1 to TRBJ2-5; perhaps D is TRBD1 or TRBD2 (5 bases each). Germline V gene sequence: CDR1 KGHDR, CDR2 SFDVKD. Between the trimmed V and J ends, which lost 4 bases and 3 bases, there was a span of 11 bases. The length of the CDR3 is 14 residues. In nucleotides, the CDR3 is TGTGCCACCAGTGAAGCCGGGACCAAAGAGACCCAGTACTTC. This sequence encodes CATSEAGTKETQYF.

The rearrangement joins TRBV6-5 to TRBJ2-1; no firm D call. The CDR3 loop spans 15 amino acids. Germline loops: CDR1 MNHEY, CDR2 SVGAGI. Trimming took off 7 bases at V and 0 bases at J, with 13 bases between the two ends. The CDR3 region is CASTRTYSSYNEQFF. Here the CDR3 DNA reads TGTGCCAGCACCCGGACGTATAGCTCCTACAATGAGCAGTTCTTC.

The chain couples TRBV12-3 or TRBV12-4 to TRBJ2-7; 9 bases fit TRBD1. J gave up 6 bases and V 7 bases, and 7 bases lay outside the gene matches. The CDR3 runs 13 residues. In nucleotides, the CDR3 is TGTGCCAGCATCTCGGGACAGGGTGGCGAGCAGTACTTC. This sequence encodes CASISGQGGEQYF.

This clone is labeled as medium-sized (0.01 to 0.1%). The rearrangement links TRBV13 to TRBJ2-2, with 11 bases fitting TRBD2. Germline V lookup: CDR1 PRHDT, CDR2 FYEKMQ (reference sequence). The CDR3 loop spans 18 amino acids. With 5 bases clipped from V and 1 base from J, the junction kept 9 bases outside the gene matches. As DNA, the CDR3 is TGTGCCAGCAGCGACCTTTCCGGGACTAGCGGGAACACCGGGGAGCTGTTTTTT. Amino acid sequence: CASSDLSGTSGNTGELFF.

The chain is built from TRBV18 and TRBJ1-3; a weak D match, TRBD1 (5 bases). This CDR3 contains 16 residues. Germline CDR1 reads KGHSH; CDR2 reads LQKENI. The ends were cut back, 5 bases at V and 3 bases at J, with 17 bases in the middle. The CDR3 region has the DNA TGTGCCAGCTCAGTCCTGCGGGGCGAAGGTGGAAACACCATATATTTT. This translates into CASSVLRGEGGNTIYF.

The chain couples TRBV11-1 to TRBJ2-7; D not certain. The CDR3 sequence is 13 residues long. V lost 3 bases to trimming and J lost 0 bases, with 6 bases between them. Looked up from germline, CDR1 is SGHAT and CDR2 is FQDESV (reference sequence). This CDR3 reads CASSFMGSYEQYF. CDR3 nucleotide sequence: TGTGCCAGCAGCTTCATGGGCTCCTACGAGCAGTACTTC.

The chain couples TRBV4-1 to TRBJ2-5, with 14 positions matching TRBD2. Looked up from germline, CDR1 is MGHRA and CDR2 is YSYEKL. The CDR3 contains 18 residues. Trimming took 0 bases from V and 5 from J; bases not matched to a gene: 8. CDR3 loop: CASSQDRLAGGGAETQYF. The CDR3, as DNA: TGCGCCAGCAGCCAAGACCGACTAGCGGGAGGGGGAGCGGAGACCCAGTACTTC.